The next 21 T cell receptor beta chains were all read from a single sample in a study of breast tumors, draining lymph nodes, adjacent tissues. TCRdb re-called the multiplex PCR reads through MiXCR, storing one row per CDR3 protein. Here the sample spans 12,000 or so distinct CDR3 sequences, around half being singletons. The sample was tumor-adjacent breast tissue. The receptors derive from a female donor with breast cancer. Some clones in this sample may be carry-over from other donors' samples.

This clonotype was seen more than once but under ten times. The chain joins TRBV19 to TRBJ2-3; D is perhaps TRBD1 (6 bases). V dropped 5 bases and J dropped 4 bases, with 13 bases sitting between them. This CDR3 comprises 14 residues. Germline V gene data show CDR1 as LNHDA and CDR2 as SQIVND (reference sequence). CDR3 coding DNA: TGTGCCAGTAGTCCCCGCGAGGGGGCAGATACGCAGTATTTT. Residues: CASSPREGADTQYF.

J is TRBJ2-3 and V is TRBV11-1; 9 bases fit TRBD2. Per germline, CDR1 SGHAT and CDR2 FQDESV (reference sequence). The V gene end was trimmed by 4 bases and the J gene end by 5 bases; junction bases not matched to a gene: 10. The CDR3 consists of 16 residues. CDR3: CASSSLAGGPIDTQYF. The CDR3 DNA is TGTGCCAGCAGCTCCCTTGCGGGAGGGCCGATAGATACGCAGTATTTT.

The gene calls are TRBV19 and TRBJ1-2; TRBD1 agrees at 7 bases. After removal of 7 bases from V and 8 bases from J, the junction contained 10 bases not matched to a gene. Germline V lookup: CDR1 LNHDA, CDR2 SQIVND (reference sequence). The CDR3 length is 13 residues. CDR3 sequence reads: CASIQQGVGGYTF. CDR3 bases: TGTGCCAGTATTCAGCAGGGGGTAGGAGGCTACACCTTC.

This chain connects TRBV14 to TRBJ2-1, with 11 bases aligning to TRBD2. Per germline, CDR1 SGHDN and CDR2 FVKESK. The length of the CDR3 is 15 residues. V gave up 5 bases and J gave up 2 bases; unmatched junction bases: 2. The CDR3 is CASSRTSGPYNEQFF. The CDR3 bases are TGTGCCAGCAGCAGGACTAGCGGGCCCTACAATGAGCAGTTCTTC.

As concerns this clonotype: Here the CDR3 omits its conserved ending phenylalanine or tryptophan, so a read error is the likely source. It is unclear where the CDR3 begins or ends on the DNA, so no DNA is shown, and the CDR3 is as TCRdb lists it. The gene calls are TRBV6-4 and TRBJ2-2. The germline V gene encodes CDR1 MRHNA and CDR2 SNTAGT. With termini counted, the CDR3 has 14 amino acids. The CDR3 is CASSEQSNTGEVCE.

There are many counts of this clonotype. A clone one base away is much larger, so this may be a read error. The chain recombines TRBV12-3 or TRBV12-4 with TRBJ1-5; no definite D call. The CDR3 runs 12 residues. The germline V and J ends were trimmed by 3 bases and 7 bases, with 7 bases remaining between them. The CDR3 nucleotides read TGTGCCAGCAGTTTCGGAGAACAGCCCCAGCATTTT. Translated, it gives CASSFGEQPQHF.

V gene TRBV7-6 combines with J gene TRBJ2-3; 16 positions agree with TRBD2. Germline-derived CDR1 and CDR2 are SGHVS and FNYEAQ. The CDR3 is 19 residues long. V trimming: 2 bases; J trimming: 2 bases; junction bases outside the gene matches: 7. CDR3 region: CASSLTPGLAGGPTDTQYF. The CDR3 DNA reads as TGTGCCAGCAGCTTAACCCCGGGACTAGCGGGAGGGCCCACAGATACGCAGTATTTT.

The chain couples TRBV7-9 to TRBJ2-2, with 13 bases identical to TRBD2. The CDR3 consists of 18 residues. The germline gives CDR1 SEHNR, CDR2 FQNEAQ (reference sequence). Germline trimming cut 5 bases from V and 7 bases from J; bases unmatched to any gene: 13. The CDR3 nucleotides read TGTGCCAGCAGCCCCACCCGACTAGCGGGAGGTGGGCACGGGGAGCTGTTTTTT. It translates to CASSPTRLAGGGHGELFF.

This chain joins TRBV24-1 and TRBJ2-3; 12 nucleotides match TRBD2. This CDR3 comprises 17 residues. Germline trimming cut 7 bases from V and 5 bases from J; bases unmatched to any gene: 12. CDR1 and CDR2 from the germline V gene are KGHDR and SFDVKD. CDR3 sequence reads: CATSKRASGRVEDTQYF. CDR3 nucleotide sequence: TGTGCCACCAGCAAACGGGCTAGCGGGAGGGTGGAAGATACGCAGTATTTT.

With respect to this clonotype: The conserved phenylalanine or tryptophan normally closing the CDR3 is absent here, so this likely arose from a read error. The chain has TRBV4-3 and TRBJ2-1, with 12 bases aligning to TRBD2. Unmatched junction bases numbered 18, after V lost 0 bases and J lost 9 bases. CDR1 and CDR2 (germline): LGHNA, YSLEER. The CDR3 covers 20 residues. The CDR3 loop is CASSQDWGSLAGGSSGEQFL. The CDR3 DNA sequence: TGCGCCAGCAGCCAAGATTGGGGGTCCCTAGCGGGAGGGTCGTCGGGTGAGCAGTTCCTC.

Points on this clonotype: One junction end does not reproduce the germline sequence, and a read error may be involved. The CDR3 here is CASSSETVHQPRHF. In DNA form, the CDR3 reads TGTGCTAGCAGCTCCGAGACAGTTCACCAGCCCCGGCATTTT. The V and J genes are TRBV7-9 and TRBJ1-5; D is perhaps TRBD1 (5 bases). Looked up from germline, CDR1 is SEHNR and CDR2 is FQNEAQ (reference sequence). The CDR3 consists of 14 residues. The full variable domain, with the rest looked up from reference TRBV7-9 and TRBJ1-5, is DTGVSQNPRHKITKRGQNVTFRCDPISEHNRLYWYRQTLGQGPEFLTYFQNEAQLEKSRLLSDRFSAERPKGSFSTLEIQRTEQGDSAMYLCASSSETVHQPRHFGDGTRLSIL.

The rearrangement links TRBV19 to TRBJ2-3; D not resolved. Trimming took off 3 bases at V and 2 bases at J, with 24 bases between the two ends. Germline values: CDR1 LNHDA, CDR2 SQIVND (reference sequence). The CDR3 contains 19 residues. As DNA, the CDR3 is TGTGCCAGTAGTATGTGGTGGACCCAAGGAAGGTCCTTCACAGATACGCAGTATTTT. It yields the protein CASSMWWTQGRSFTDTQYF.

This chain joins TRBV2 and TRBJ2-5; D is unclear. V lost 1 base, J lost 2 bases, and 8 bases lay in between. Germline V gives CDR1 SNHLY, CDR2 FYNNEI. The CDR3 length is 14 residues. The CDR3 region has the DNA TGTGCCAGCAGTGAAGAGCTACTACAAGAGACCCAGTACTTC. Its protein product is CASSEELLQETQYF.

This clonotype qualifies as medium-sized. CDR3 in amino acids: CASSVTGSSTDTQYF. The CDR3 DNA reads TGTGCCAGCAGCGTCACCGGGTCTAGCACAGATACGCAGTATTTT. The V and J genes are TRBV7-9 and TRBJ2-3; no firm D call. This CDR3 is 15 amino acids long. Deletions cut 5 bases from V and 0 bases from J, with 12 bases between. Looked up from germline, CDR1 is SEHNR and CDR2 is FQNEAQ (reference sequence).

The chain employs TRBV20-1 and TRBJ2-1; 9 nucleotides agree with TRBD2. The junction had 5 bases not matched to a gene; V was cut back by 1 base and J by 7 bases. CDR1 is DFQATT, CDR2 SNEGSKA, per germline (reference sequence). There are 14 residues in the CDR3. CDR3 nucleotides: TGCAGTGCTAGAGGGCTAGCGGGAAGGAATGAGCAGTTCTTC. Encoded protein: CSARGLAGRNEQFF.

There are many counts of this clonotype. This may stem from a read error, because a much larger clone lies one nucleotide away. This chain links TRBV6-1 with TRBJ2-3; the D is unclear. Germline CDR1 reads MNHNS; CDR2 reads SASEGT. V lost 5 bases and J 2 bases, leaving 5 bases between the germline ends. The CDR3 is 12 residues long. The CDR3 nucleotides read TGTGCCAGCAGTCTCATCACAGATACGCAGTATTTT. As protein: CASSLITDTQYF.

This sequence joins TRBV20-1 and TRBJ2-1, with 9 bases matching TRBD2. This CDR3 is 16 amino acids long. V shed 3 bases, J shed 6 bases, and the junction held 12 bases outside the gene matches. Germline V gives CDR1 DFQATT, CDR2 SNEGSKA (reference sequence). The CDR3 sequence: CSASIRAGGPGNEQFF. CDR3 bases: TGCAGTGCTAGCATCCGGGCGGGAGGGCCTGGCAATGAGCAGTTCTTC.

In its sample, this clonotype was seen once. The rearrangement links TRBV7-3 to TRBJ2-7, with 9 bases fitting TRBD2. The CDR3 spans 17 residues. Trimming at V came to 2 bases and at J to 2 bases, leaving 10 bases not matched to a gene. CDR1 and CDR2 (germline): SGHTA, FQGTGA. CDR3 bases: TGTGCCAGCAGCTTATGGGCGAGCGGGAGGTTCGCCTACGAGCAGTACTTC. Translation gives CASSLWASGRFAYEQYF.

This clonotype ranks as medium-sized (0.01 to 0.1%). The chain is built from TRBV20-1 and TRBJ2-7; D ambiguous. From germline, CDR1 is DFQATT and CDR2 SNEGSKA (reference sequence). The V gene lost 1 base and the J gene lost 2 bases, with 6 bases spanning the gap. This CDR3 comprises 12 residues. The CDR3 is CSARGQTYEQYF. The CDR3 region has the DNA TGCAGTGCTAGAGGGCAGACCTACGAGCAGTACTTC.

The J gene is TRBJ2-2, the V gene TRBV2; D uncertain. Germline CDR1 is SNHLY and CDR2 is FYNNEI. This CDR3 has 13 residues. V lost 3 bases, J lost 4 bases, and 6 bases lay in between. CDR3 sequence: CASSEVRTGELFF. The CDR3 nucleotides are TGTGCCAGCAGTGAGGTACGCACCGGGGAGCTGTTTTTT.

This rearrangement joins TRBV5-8 to TRBJ1-4; D is uncertain. V lost 3 bases, J lost 3 bases, and 12 bases lay in between. This CDR3 region has 15 residues. CDR1 and CDR2 from the germline V gene are SGHTS and YDEGEE. The CDR3: CASSCFVGSNEKLFF. Here the CDR3 DNA reads TGTGCCAGCAGCTGTTTCGTGGGGTCTAATGAAAAACTGTTTTTT. The full variable domain, in which reference TRBV5-8 and TRBJ1-4 provide the parts outside the CDR3, is EAGVTQSPTHLIKTRGQQATLRCSPISGHTSVYWYQQALGLGLQFLLWYDEGEERNRGNFPPRFSGRQFPNYSSELNVNALELEDSALYLCASSCFVGSNEKLFFGSGTQLSVL.